This is a list of T cell receptor beta chains from one sample in a study of PD-1 blockade in classical Hodgkin lymphoma. Libraries were prepared by immunoSEQ multiplex PCR; TCRdb keeps only in-frame clonotypes and omits some of them. The data show more than 30,000 clones, approximately 82% seen once. Sequences were derived from peripheral blood mononuclear cells (PBMCs), sampled before the second cycle of nivolumab. These receptors originate from a human donor with classical Hodgkin lymphoma. Each CDR3 is given with its conserved first and last residue. Fields, in order: clone size, V gene, J gene, D gene, CDR3 protein, CDR3 DNA. The D gene is left open where the match is weak. Expanded clones are given a class, and other clones once, few, many or no size at all.

>NA|TRBV19|TRBJ2-5|NA
CASSARTVQETQYF
TGTGCCAGTAGTGCCCGGACAGTGCAAGAGACCCAGTACTTC
>NA|TRBV5-5|TRBJ1-2|TRBD1
CASSYQWDRSNYGYTF
TGTGCCAGCAGCTACCAGTGGGACAGATCTAACTATGGCTACACCTTC
>once|TRBV7-2|TRBJ2-3|TRBD2
CASRRTSGGGYSTDTQYF
TGTGCCAGCAGACGCACTAGCGGTGGGGGTTATAGCACAGATACGCAGTATTTT
>NA|TRBV6-5|TRBJ1-2|NA
CASSYSEGWYGYTF
TGTGCCAGCAGTTACTCGGAGGGGTGGTATGGCTACACCTTC
>NA|TRBV2|TRBJ1-3|NA
CASSWKGHYLSGNTIYF
TGTGCCAGCAGTTGGAAAGGGCACTACCTCTCTGGAAACACCATATATTTT
>NA|TRBV6-1|TRBJ1-3|NA
CASSESSGNTIYF
TGTGCCAGCAGTGAGAGTTCTGGAAACACCATATATTTT
>NA|TRBV5-4|TRBJ1-4|TRBD1
CASSTDTDRGINEKLFF
TGTGCCAGCAGCACGGACACCGACAGGGGAATAAATGAAAAACTGTTTTTT
>once|TRBV7-3|TRBJ2-5|TRBD2
CASSFSGGGTQYF
TGTGCCAGCAGCTTTAGCGGGGGAGGGACCCAGTACTTC
>NA|TRBV10-1|TRBJ2-7|NA
CASSEVRTGQQYF
TGCGCCAGCAGTGAAGTCAGGACCGGGCAGCAGTACTTC
>NA|TRBV6-1|TRBJ1-1|NA
CASSAIWQDGTEAFF
TGTGCCAGCAGTGCCATATGGCAGGATGGCACTGAAGCTTTCTTT
>NA|TRBV30|TRBJ2-7|NA
CAWSVVEDDPLYEQYF
TGTGCCTGGAGTGTCGTCGAGGACGACCCCCTCTACGAGCAGTACTTC
>NA|TRBV11-2|TRBJ2-1|TRBD2
CASRTIRTSGGSSYNEQFF
TGTGCCAGCAGGACGATCCGGACTAGCGGGGGAAGCTCCTACAATGAGCAGTTCTTC
>few|TRBV12-5|TRBJ2-6|NA
CASGLAPRGANVLTF
TGTGCTAGTGGTTTGGCCCCCCGGGGGGCCAACGTCCTGACTTTC
>few|TRBV19|TRBJ2-3|NA
CASSRTQNTRTRTDTQYF
TGTGCCAGTAGTAGAACCCAAAATACCAGGACGAGGACAGATACGCAGTATTTT
>NA|TRBV7-2|TRBJ2-5|NA
CASSFGNGQETQYF
NA
>NA|TRBV18|TRBJ1-1|NA
CASSQGVGNTEAFF
TGTGCCAGCTCACAGGGGGTCGGGAACACTGAAGCTTTCTTT
>NA|TRBV5-4|TRBJ2-2|TRBD2
CASSFLAVTGELFF
TGTGCCAGCAGCTTTCTAGCGGTAACCGGGGAGCTGTTTTTT
>NA|TRBV4-1|TRBJ2-5|NA
CASSQDQEETQYF
TGCGCCAGCAGCCAAGACCAGGAGGAGACCCAGTACTTC
>NA|TRBV10-1|TRBJ1-1|NA
CASSDTAFEAFF
TGCGCCAGCAGTGATACAGCTTTTGAAGCTTTCTTT
>NA|TRBV11-2|TRBJ2-5|NA
CASSFGPVRYF
TGTGCCAGCAGCTTCGGGCCCGTCCGGTACTTC